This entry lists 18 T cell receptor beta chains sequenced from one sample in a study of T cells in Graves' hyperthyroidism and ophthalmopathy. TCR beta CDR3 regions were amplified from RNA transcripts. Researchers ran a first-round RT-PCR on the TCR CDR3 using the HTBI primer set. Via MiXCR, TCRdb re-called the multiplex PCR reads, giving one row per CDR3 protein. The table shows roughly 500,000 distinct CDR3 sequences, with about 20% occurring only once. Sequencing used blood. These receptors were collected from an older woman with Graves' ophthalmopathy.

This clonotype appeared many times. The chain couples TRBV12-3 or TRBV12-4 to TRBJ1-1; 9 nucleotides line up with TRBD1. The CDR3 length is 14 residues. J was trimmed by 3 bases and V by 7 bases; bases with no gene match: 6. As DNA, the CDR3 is TGTGCCAGCACCCGGGACAGGGCGGACACTGAAGCTTTCTTT. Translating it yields CASTRDRADTEAFF.

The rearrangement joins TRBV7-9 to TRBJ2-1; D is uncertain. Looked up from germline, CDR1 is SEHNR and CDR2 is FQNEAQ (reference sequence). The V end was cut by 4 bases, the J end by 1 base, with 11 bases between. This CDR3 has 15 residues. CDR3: CASSSSQRSYNEQFF. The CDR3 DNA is TGTGCCAGCAGCTCGTCCCAGCGTTCCTACAATGAGCAGTTCTTC. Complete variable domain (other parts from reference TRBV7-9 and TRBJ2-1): DTGVSQNPRHKITKRGQNVTFRCDPISEHNRLYWYRQTLGQGPEFLTYFQNEAQLEKSRLLSDRFSAERPKGSFSTLEIQRTEQGDSAMYLCASSSSQRSYNEQFFGPGTRLTVL.

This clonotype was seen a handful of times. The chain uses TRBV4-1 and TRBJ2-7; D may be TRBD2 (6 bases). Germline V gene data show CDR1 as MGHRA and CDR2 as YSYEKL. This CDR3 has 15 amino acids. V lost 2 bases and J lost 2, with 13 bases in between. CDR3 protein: CASSQNLASTYEQYF. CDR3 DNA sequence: TGCGCCAGCAGCCAAAATCTAGCGTCAACCTACGAGCAGTACTTC.

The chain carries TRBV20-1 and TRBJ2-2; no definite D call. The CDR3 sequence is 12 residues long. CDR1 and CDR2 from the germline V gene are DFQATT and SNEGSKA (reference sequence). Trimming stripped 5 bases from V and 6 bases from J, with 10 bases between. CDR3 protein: CSARGSPGELFF. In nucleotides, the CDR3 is TGCAGTGCTCGAGGATCACCCGGGGAGCTGTTTTTT.

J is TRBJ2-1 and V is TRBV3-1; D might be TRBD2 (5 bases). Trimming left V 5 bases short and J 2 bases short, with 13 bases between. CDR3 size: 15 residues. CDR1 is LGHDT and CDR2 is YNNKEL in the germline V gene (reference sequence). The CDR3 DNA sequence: TGTGCCAGCAGCTTGGAGAGTAGCGCCTACAATGAGCAGTTCTTC. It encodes CASSLESSAYNEQFF.

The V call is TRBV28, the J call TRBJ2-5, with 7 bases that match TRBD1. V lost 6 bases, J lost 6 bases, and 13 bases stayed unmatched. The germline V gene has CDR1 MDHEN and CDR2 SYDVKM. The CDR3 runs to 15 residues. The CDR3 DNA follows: TGTGCCAGCAGCTCGAACGGAAGGGGGCGACAGACCCAGTACTTC. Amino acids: CASSSNGRGRQTQYF.

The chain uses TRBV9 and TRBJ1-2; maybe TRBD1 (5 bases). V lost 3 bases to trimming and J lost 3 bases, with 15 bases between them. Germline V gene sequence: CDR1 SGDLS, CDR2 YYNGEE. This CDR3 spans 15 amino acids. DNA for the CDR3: TGTGCCAGCAGCGCCTGGGGGGTAGGTGACTATGGCTACACCTTC. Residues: CASSAWGVGDYGYTF.

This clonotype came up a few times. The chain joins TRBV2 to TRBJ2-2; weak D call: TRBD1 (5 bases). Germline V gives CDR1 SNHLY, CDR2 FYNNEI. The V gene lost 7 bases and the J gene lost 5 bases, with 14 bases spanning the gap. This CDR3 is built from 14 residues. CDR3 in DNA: TGTGCCAGCACAGAACAGGCCCCGACCGGGGAGCTGTTTTTT. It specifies CASTEQAPTGELFF.

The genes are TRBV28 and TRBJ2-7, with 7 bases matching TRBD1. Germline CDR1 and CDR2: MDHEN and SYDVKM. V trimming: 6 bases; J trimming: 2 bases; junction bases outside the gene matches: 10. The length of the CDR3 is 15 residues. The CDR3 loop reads CASSPDRVRTYEQYF. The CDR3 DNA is TGTGCCAGCAGCCCAGACAGGGTTAGAACCTACGAGCAGTACTTC.

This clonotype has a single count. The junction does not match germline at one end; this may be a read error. CDR3 coding DNA: TGTGCCAGCAGCCCGAGGGGGAGGGACAACACTGGAGCTTTCTTT. Its protein product is CASSPRGRDNTGAFF. This chain links TRBV7-2 with TRBJ1-1; D might be TRBD1 (6 bases). The germline CDR1 and CDR2 sequences are SGHTA and FQGNSA. The CDR3 consists of 15 residues.

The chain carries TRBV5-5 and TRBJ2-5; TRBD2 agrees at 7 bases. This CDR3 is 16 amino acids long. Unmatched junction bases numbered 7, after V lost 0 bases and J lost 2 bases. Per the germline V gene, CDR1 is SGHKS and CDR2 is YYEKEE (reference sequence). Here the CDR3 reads CASSLGRGSGQETQYF. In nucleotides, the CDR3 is TGTGCCAGCAGCTTGGGGCGCGGGAGTGGTCAAGAGACCCAGTACTTC.

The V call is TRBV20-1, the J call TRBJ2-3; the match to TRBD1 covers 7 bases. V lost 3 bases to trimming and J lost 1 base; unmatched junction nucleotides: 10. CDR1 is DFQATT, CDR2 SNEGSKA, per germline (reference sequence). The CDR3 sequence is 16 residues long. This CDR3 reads CSARGFAQGRTDTQYF. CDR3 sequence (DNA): TGCAGTGCTAGGGGCTTCGCACAGGGGCGCACAGATACGCAGTATTTT.

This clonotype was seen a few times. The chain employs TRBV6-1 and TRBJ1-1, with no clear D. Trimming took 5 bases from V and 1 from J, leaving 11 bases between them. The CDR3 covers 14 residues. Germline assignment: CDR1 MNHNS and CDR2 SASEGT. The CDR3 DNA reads TGTGCCAGCAGTAAAATAACAGAGAACACTGAAGCTTTCTTT. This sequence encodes CASSKITENTEAFF.

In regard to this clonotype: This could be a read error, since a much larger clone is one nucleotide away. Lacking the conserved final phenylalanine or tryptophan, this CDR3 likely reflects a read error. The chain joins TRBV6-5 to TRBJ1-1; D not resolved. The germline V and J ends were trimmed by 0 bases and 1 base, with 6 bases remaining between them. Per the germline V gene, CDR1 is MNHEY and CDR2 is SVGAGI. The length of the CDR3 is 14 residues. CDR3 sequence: CASSYSLGNTEAFL. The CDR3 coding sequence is TGTGCCAGCAGTTACTCGCTGGGGAACACTGAAGCTTTCCTT.

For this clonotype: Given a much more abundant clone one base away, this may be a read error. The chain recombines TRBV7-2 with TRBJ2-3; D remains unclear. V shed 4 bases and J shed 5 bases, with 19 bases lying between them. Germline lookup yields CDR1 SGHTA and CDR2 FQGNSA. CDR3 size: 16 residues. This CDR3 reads CASSSNGHLIGDTQYF. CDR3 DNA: TGTGCCAGCAGCTCGAATGGCCACCTGATTGGAGATACGCAGTATTTT. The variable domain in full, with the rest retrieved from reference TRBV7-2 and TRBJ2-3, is GAGVSQSPSNKVTEKGKDVELRCDPISGHTALYWYRQSLGQGLEFLIYFQGNSAPDKSGLPSDRFSAERTGGSVSTLTIQRTQQEDSAVYLCASSSNGHLIGDTQYFGPGTRLTVL.

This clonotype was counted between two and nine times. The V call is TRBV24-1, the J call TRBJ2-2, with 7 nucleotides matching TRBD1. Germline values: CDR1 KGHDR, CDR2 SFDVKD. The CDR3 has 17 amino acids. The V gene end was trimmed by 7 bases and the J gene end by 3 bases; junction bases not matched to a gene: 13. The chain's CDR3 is CATSDRVGRVDTGELFF. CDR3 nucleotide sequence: TGTGCCACCAGCGACAGGGTAGGTAGAGTGGACACCGGGGAGCTGTTTTTT.

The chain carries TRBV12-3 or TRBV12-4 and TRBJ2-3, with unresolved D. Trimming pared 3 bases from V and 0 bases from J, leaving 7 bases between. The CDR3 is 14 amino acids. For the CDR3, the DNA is TGTGCCAGCAGTTTTTATGGTAGCACAGATACGCAGTATTTT. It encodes CASSFYGSTDTQYF.

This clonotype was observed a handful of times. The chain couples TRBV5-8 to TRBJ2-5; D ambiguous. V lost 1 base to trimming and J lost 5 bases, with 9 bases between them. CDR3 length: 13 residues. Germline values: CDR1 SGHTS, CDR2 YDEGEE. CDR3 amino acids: CASSLLGYETQYF. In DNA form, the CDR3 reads TGTGCCAGCAGCTTGTTGGGTTACGAGACCCAGTACTTC.